The clone carrying this TCR beta chain occurred a few times. The data belong to a study of beta chain features in type 1 diabetes. At the level of the study: On cell yields, gender and age, patients and healthy donors were similar. Over all samples combined, 107,917,701 sorted cells were examined.

Expressed TCRB transcripts got sequenced, as all isolated RNA was reverse transcribed. The protocol was immunoSEQ multiplex PCR, while the TCRdb copy is restricted to in-frame clones and leaves out a portion. The sample holds roughly 140,000 clones, 11% seen once. Germline V gene sequence: CDR1 LGHNA, CDR2 YSLEER. V was clipped by 0 bases and J by 6 bases, with 14 bases between them. The CDR3 spans 16 residues. The sequenced material came from central memory CD4+ T cells from blood. This clonotype was sampled from a man younger than 30 in good health. The chain joins TRBV4-3 to TRBJ1-4; weak D call: TRBD1 (6 bases). Here the CDR3 reads CASSQDGTGSDEKLFF. DNA for the CDR3: TGCGCCAGCAGCCAAGATGGAACAGGGTCGGATGAAAAACTGTTTTTT.